The 27 T cell receptor beta chains below come from one sample, sequenced in a study of T cell responses to AZD1222 COVID-19 vaccine. Assay: immunoSEQ multiplex PCR; the TCRdb copy retains only in-frame clones and omits some. The table has over 110,000 clones, approximately 90% seen once; the top ten hold around 2.8%. The source material was peripheral blood, sampled on day 0 of AZD1222 vaccination. The receptor set was obtained from an adult in good health.

The V gene is TRBV19, the J gene TRBJ2-7; a possible D gene is TRBD1 (5 bases). This CDR3 has 14 amino acids. V was pared by 5 bases and J by 3 bases, with 14 bases between. Per the germline V gene, CDR1 is LNHDA and CDR2 is SQIVND (reference sequence). CDR3 in DNA: TGTGCCAGTAGTGTTAATAATCAGGGCTACGAGCAGTACTTC. This sequence encodes CASSVNNQGYEQYF. Using reference TRBV19 and TRBJ2-7 for the parts outside the CDR3, the full variable domain is DGGITQSPKYLFRKEGQNVTLSCEQNLNHDAMYWYRQDPGQGLRLIYYSQIVNDFQKGDIAEGYSVSREKKESFPLTVTSAQKNPTAFYLCASSVNNQGYEQYFGPGTRLTVT.

The CDR3 loop reads CASSLAYMGNEKLFF. The CDR3 nucleotides read TGTGCCAGCAGCTTAGCTTATATGGGGAATGAAAAACTGTTTTTT. The V gene is TRBV7-9, the J gene TRBJ1-4; D is undetermined. Germline V gives CDR1 SEHNR, CDR2 FQNEAQ (reference sequence). V gave up 0 bases and J gave up 5 bases, with 10 bases separating them. This CDR3 is built from 15 residues.

The rearrangement links TRBV11-2 to TRBJ2-2; D is uncertain. Trimming stripped 5 bases from V and 7 bases from J, with 14 bases between. Per germline, CDR1 SGHAT and CDR2 FQNNGV. The CDR3 loop spans 14 amino acids. CDR3 amino acids: CASSQLRVNGELFF. Here the CDR3 DNA reads TGTGCCAGCAGCCAATTAAGGGTGAACGGGGAGCTGTTTTTT.

This clone was observed a single time. The rearrangement joins TRBV12-5 to TRBJ1-1, with unresolved D. CDR1 and CDR2 (germline): LGHNT, FRNRAP. V lost 3 bases to trimming and J lost 10 bases, with 12 bases between them. The CDR3 sequence is 12 residues long. The CDR3 DNA follows: TGTGCTAGTGGTTTAAACTGGCAGTCAGCTTTCTTT. Translated, it gives CASGLNWQSAFF.

The gene calls are TRBV6-5 and TRBJ2-7; 9 nucleotides match TRBD1. The ends lost 2 bases at V and 3 bases at J; junction bases unmatched: 8. The CDR3 contains 16 residues. Looked up from germline, CDR1 is MNHEY and CDR2 is SVGAGI. DNA of the CDR3: TGTGCCAGCAGTTACGGAGTGGGACAGGGTTTCTACGAGCAGTACTTC. This encodes CASSYGVGQGFYEQYF.

This chain links TRBV11-2 with TRBJ2-3; 7 nucleotides align to TRBD1. J was trimmed by 0 bases and V by 7 bases; bases with no gene match: 4. This CDR3 region has 14 residues. Germline V gives CDR1 SGHAT, CDR2 FQNNGV. The CDR3 coding sequence is TGTGCCAGCAACTGGGACAGCAGCACAGATACGCAGTATTTT. It translates to CASNWDSSTDTQYF. Based on the CDR3 plus reference TRBV11-2 and TRBJ2-3, the full variable domain is EAGVAQSPRYKIIEKRQSVAFWCNPISGHATLYWYQQILGQGPKLLIQFQNNGVVDDSQLPKDRFSAERLKGVDSTLKIQPAKLEDSAVYLCASNWDSSTDTQYFGPGTRLTVL.

This clone was seen a handful of times. The gene calls are TRBV5-1 and TRBJ1-3, with D maybe TRBD1 (5 bases). Germline-derived CDR1 and CDR2 are SGHRS and YFSETQ. The CDR3 spans 14 residues. V was pared by 4 bases and J by 4 bases, with 12 bases between. This chain's CDR3 is CASSPGTGGNTIYF. In DNA, the CDR3 is TGCGCCAGCAGCCCCGGGACGGGAGGAAACACCATATATTTT.

The chain combines TRBV6-4 with TRBJ1-1; D not resolved. Germline lookup yields CDR1 MRHNA and CDR2 SNTAGT. The V and J ends lost 5 bases and 4 bases respectively, with 11 bases between them. The CDR3 consists of 13 residues. The CDR3 spells CASSLGPGTEAFF. The CDR3 DNA reads TGTGCCAGCAGTCTCGGGCCCGGCACTGAAGCTTTCTTT.

This CDR3 is CASSIRGSAGELFF. CDR3 DNA: TGTGCCAGTAGTATACGGGGGTCGGCCGGGGAGCTGTTTTTT. The chain links TRBV19 to TRBJ2-2; tentative D call: TRBD2 (6 bases). Germline V CDR1 and CDR2: LNHDA, SQIVND (reference sequence). Trimming stripped 2 bases from V and 6 bases from J, with 10 bases between. This CDR3 is built from 14 residues.

The V gene is TRBV18, the J gene TRBJ1-1; D is ambiguous. Deletions cut 5 bases from V and 0 bases from J, with 25 bases between. The CDR3 runs 19 residues. CDR1 and CDR2 from the germline V gene are KGHSH and LQKENI. The CDR3 protein is CASSNLGTAHQVMNTEAFF. The CDR3 coding sequence is TGTGCCAGCTCAAATCTAGGAACGGCTCACCAGGTCATGAACACTGAAGCTTTCTTT.

The chain links TRBV11-3 to TRBJ2-7; unclear D gene. Trimming cost V 0 bases and J 3 bases, with 0 bases left between them. Germline CDR1 reads SGHNT; CDR2 reads YENEEA. CDR3 size: 11 residues. CDR3 sequence reads: CASSLDYEQYF. The DNA of the CDR3 is TGTGCCAGCAGCTTAGACTACGAGCAGTACTTC.

The chain uses TRBV27 and TRBJ1-5; 9 positions match TRBD1. The CDR3 is 15 amino acids. Germline V lookup: CDR1 MNHEY, CDR2 SMNVEV (reference sequence). V was pared by 5 bases and J by 7 bases, with 9 bases of the junction left unmatched. Here the CDR3 reads CASSPPGQGTQPQHF. DNA of the CDR3: TGTGCCAGCAGTCCACCCGGACAGGGGACCCAGCCCCAGCATTTT.

The chain has TRBV7-3 and TRBJ2-5; either TRBD1 or TRBD2 may supply D (7 bases each). The CDR3 spans 15 residues. Germline-derived CDR1 and CDR2 are SGHTA and FQGTGA. The V end was cut by 6 bases, the J end by 0 bases, with 14 bases between. The CDR3 region is CASRLTGRDQETQYF. CDR3 in DNA: TGTGCCAGCAGACTGACAGGGAGGGACCAAGAGACCCAGTACTTC.

The chain uses TRBV7-3 and TRBJ2-1, with D hard to call. Trimming pared 1 base from V and 0 bases from J, leaving 7 bases between. CDR1 and CDR2 from the germline V gene are SGHTA and FQGTGA. The CDR3 sequence is 15 residues long. The CDR3: CASSLIPSSYNEQFF. In DNA, the CDR3 is TGTGCCAGCAGCTTAATACCGAGCTCCTACAATGAGCAGTTCTTC.

V is TRBV4-3 and J is TRBJ2-7; D possibly matches TRBD1 or TRBD2 (5 bases each). The CDR3 length is 16 residues. Germline V gene data show CDR1 as LGHNA and CDR2 as YSLEER. V was pared by 0 bases and J by 3 bases, with 15 bases between. The CDR3 here is CASSQDGGNPIYEQYF. Here the CDR3 DNA reads TGCGCCAGCAGCCAAGATGGGGGTAATCCGATCTACGAGCAGTACTTC.

This clone has a handful of counts. The J gene is TRBJ2-1, the V gene TRBV28; TRBD2 aligns across 9 bases. The CDR3 totals 14 residues. Germline V CDR1 and CDR2: MDHEN, SYDVKM. With 6 bases clipped from V and 14 bases from J, the junction kept 14 bases outside the gene matches. The CDR3 coding sequence is TGTGCCAGCAGCTTCAGGGGTCTAGCGGGACTTGAGTTCTTC. Translated, it gives CASSFRGLAGLEFF.

Concerning this clone: Different DNA sequences within this sample yield the same CDR3. This chain joins TRBV10-3 and TRBJ1-1; D gene ambiguous. Germline V lookup: CDR1 ENHRY, CDR2 SYGVKD. This CDR3 region has 12 residues. With 8 bases removed from V and 1 base from J, the gap between germline ends came to 8 bases. DNA for the CDR3: TGTGCCATCCGTCGGGAGAACACTGAAGCTTTCTTT. Protein: CAIRRENTEAFF.

This clone was seen a few times. The V call is TRBV10-2, the J call TRBJ2-2; D is unclear. The V end lost 8 bases, the J end lost 6 bases, and 7 bases lay between the germline ends. The CDR3 is 11 residues long. Germline CDR1 reads WSHSY; CDR2 reads SAAADI. The CDR3: CASSKAGELFF. DNA of the CDR3: TGCGCCAGCTCAAAGGCCGGGGAGCTGTTTTTT.

The chain recombines TRBV5-6 with TRBJ1-6; no firm D call. Trimming stripped 4 bases from V and 8 bases from J, with 16 bases between. This CDR3 has 15 residues. CDR1 SGHDT and CDR2 YYEEEE come from the germline V gene. CDR3 DNA: TGTGCCAGCAGCCCGAAACGTAGGGTAGATTCACCCCTCCACTTT. Amino acid sequence: CASSPKRRVDSPLHF.

This clone showed up just once. The V gene is TRBV7-2, the J gene TRBJ2-1, with D possibly being TRBD1 (5 bases). The CDR3 spans 14 residues. Germline V gene sequence: CDR1 SGHTA, CDR2 FQGNSA. V was cut by 5 bases and J by 5 bases, with 13 bases left in between. Here the CDR3 DNA reads TGTGCCAGCAGCCAGCTTACAGGCAACAATGAGCAGTTCTTC. Protein: CASSQLTGNNEQFF.

CDR3 region: CASSLARTRENEQFF. CDR3 DNA: TGTGCCAGCAGCTTAGCCCGGACCCGGGAAAATGAGCAGTTCTTC. The V gene is TRBV11-2, the J gene TRBJ2-1; maybe TRBD2 (5 bases). This CDR3 contains 15 residues. Trimming stripped 1 base from V and 7 bases from J, with 14 bases between. The V gene's germline CDR1 is SGHAT and CDR2 FQNNGV.

V and J are TRBV14 and TRBJ2-1; D remains ambiguous. CDR1 is SGHDN and CDR2 is FVKESK in the germline V gene. V lost 2 bases, J lost 12 bases, and 8 bases lay in between. CDR3 length equals 11 residues. The CDR3 sequence: CASSQLSVQFF. The DNA for the CDR3 is TGTGCCAGCAGCCAACTTTCTGTGCAGTTCTTC.

This clone was recorded once. The rearrangement joins TRBV6-4 to TRBJ2-3; TRBD1 or TRBD2 may be the D gene (5 bases each). CDR3 size: 14 residues. Germline assignment: CDR1 MRHNA and CDR2 SNTAGT. With 3 bases removed from V and 2 bases from J, the gap between germline ends came to 9 bases. CDR3 DNA sequence: TGTGCCAGCAGTGATGGGGGACCCACAGATACGCAGTATTTT. Its translation: CASSDGGPTDTQYF.

This clone was found once. The V gene is TRBV6-5, the J gene TRBJ1-2; D remains unclear. From germline, CDR1 is MNHEY and CDR2 SVGAGI. Trimming cost V 5 bases and J 4 bases, with 11 bases left between them. The CDR3 totals 13 residues. CDR3 sequence (DNA): TGTGCCAGCAGTCCACGGAGGTTCTATGGCTACACCTTC. Encoded protein: CASSPRRFYGYTF.

The V gene is TRBV11-3, the J gene TRBJ2-5; perhaps TRBD1 as D (6 bases). The CDR3 sequence is 13 residues long. Germline V gene lookup returns CDR1 SGHNT and CDR2 YENEEA. V gave up 5 bases and J gave up 1 base, with 8 bases separating them. CDR3 sequence (DNA): TGTGCCAGCAGCAACAGGGTCCAAGAGACCCAGTACTTC. Amino acids: CASSNRVQETQYF.

This chain connects TRBV10-3 to TRBJ2-1; D is unclear. CDR1 and CDR2 from the germline V gene are ENHRY and SYGVKD. There are 12 residues in the CDR3. Trimming stripped 11 bases from V and 0 bases from J, with 8 bases between. The CDR3 reads CAPRGSYNEQFF. CDR3 sequence (DNA): TGTGCCCCCCGTGGCTCCTACAATGAGCAGTTCTTC.

V usage is TRBV30 and J usage is TRBJ1-1, with D unclear. V shed 2 bases and J shed 5 bases, with 12 bases lying between them. This CDR3 comprises 13 residues. Germline CDR1 and CDR2: GTSNPN and SVGIG (reference sequence). The CDR3 reads CAWSSMGRTEAFF. CDR3 DNA: TGTGCCTGGAGTAGTATGGGCAGGACTGAAGCTTTCTTT.